The T cell receptor beta chain described here comes from a study of blood T cell repertoires in COVID-19. Data came from immunoSEQ multiplex PCR; TCRdb stores just in-frame clones and leaves some out. In the table there are a few hundred thousand clones, around nine tenths of which are singletons. V lost 4 bases and J lost 0; bases outside the gene matches: 4. CDR3 size: 16 residues. The germline CDR1 and CDR2 sequences are MNHEY and SVGAGI. The sequenced sample consisted of peripheral blood. The source is a woman aged 55-75 years with COVID-19, enrolled during active disease. V usage is TRBV6-5 and J usage is TRBJ2-3; 10 bases are shared with TRBD2. The CDR3: CASSLLAGSSTDTQYF. The CDR3, as DNA: TGTGCCAGCAGTTTACTAGCGGGGTCTAGCACAGATACGCAGTATTTT.